The 23 T cell receptor beta chains below all came from one sample that was sequenced in a study of blood T cell dynamics during melanoma immunotherapy. Noted time point: pre-treatment baseline. Produced via immunoSEQ multiplex PCR; TCRdb's table is partial and in-frame only. The sample contains 10,000 or so clones, 86% of which appear only once. The starting material was blood, obtained from a patient treated with checkpoint blockade. The receptors come from a human donor with melanoma.

The CDR3 DNA follows: TGCGCCAGCAGCTTGGTAGCGGGGGGAAACAATGAGCAGTTCTTC. The encoded protein is CASSLVAGGNNEQFF. The chain is built from TRBV5-1 and TRBJ2-1; 10 bases agree with TRBD2. This CDR3 is built from 15 residues. Trimming at V came to 0 bases and at J to 5 bases, leaving 2 bases not matched to a gene. Germline V gene sequence: CDR1 SGHRS, CDR2 YFSETQ.

The rearrangement uses TRBV9 and TRBJ2-1; a possible D gene is TRBD2 (7 bases). V lost 1 base to trimming and J lost 4 bases, with 15 bases between them. Germline V gene data show CDR1 as SGDLS and CDR2 as YYNGEE. The CDR3 consists of 16 residues. The CDR3 DNA reads as TGTGCCAGCAGCGTACGAGGCGGGGGCGCTTACAATGAGCAGTTCTTC. Translating gives CASSVRGGGAYNEQFF.

This clone was seen more than once but under ten times. The V and J genes are TRBV11-3 and TRBJ1-6; no reliable D call. This CDR3 region has 18 residues. V lost 3 bases and J lost 2, with 17 bases in between. CDR1 and CDR2 from the germline V gene are SGHNT and YENEEA. As DNA, the CDR3 is TGTGCCAGCAGCTTCTCCGGCAGCCTGATCCCCTATAATTCACCCCTCCACTTT. Translation gives CASSFSGSLIPYNSPLHF.

The rearrangement joins TRBV27 to TRBJ2-5, with 10 bases fitting TRBD2. Losses at the gene ends were 3 bases for V and 5 bases for J; bases not matched to a gene: 12. This CDR3 comprises 17 residues. Per the germline V gene, CDR1 is MNHEY and CDR2 is SMNVEV (reference sequence). The DNA of the CDR3 is TGTGCCAGCAGTTTTCAGCGAGCGGGAGGGCCGGGGGAGACCCAGTACTTC. Amino acid sequence: CASSFQRAGGPGETQYF.

Note on this clone: The same CDR3 also results from other DNA sequences found in this sample. The V call is TRBV4-1, the J call TRBJ2-7; D is undetermined. This CDR3 is 15 amino acids long. V was clipped by 1 base and J by 0 bases, with 10 bases between them. Germline CDR1 is MGHRA and CDR2 is YSYEKL. CDR3 nucleotides: TGCGCCAGCAGCCAAGGGACGGCGAGCTCCTACGAGCAGTACTTC. Protein product: CASSQGTASSYEQYF.

The chain employs TRBV7-2 and TRBJ2-5; D perhaps matches TRBD1 (5 bases). The end of the DNA is better explained by TRBJ2-7, so the J call may be wrong. The CDR3 contains 13 residues. Germline V gives CDR1 SGHTA, CDR2 FQGNSA. As DNA, the CDR3 is TGTGCCAGCAAATACTTCGGCAGGGACGAGCAGTACTTC. This codes for CASKYFGRDEQYF.

The rearrangement joins TRBV5-4 to TRBJ2-7, with 10 bases aligning to TRBD1. V was pared by 4 bases and J by 2 bases, with 9 bases of the junction left unmatched. The germline V gene encodes CDR1 SGHNT and CDR2 YYREEE (reference sequence). The CDR3 is 16 residues long. CDR3 amino acids: CASSPLRDRGTYEQYF. CDR3 nucleotide sequence: TGTGCCAGCAGCCCCCTCCGGGACAGGGGAACCTACGAGCAGTACTTC.

The V call is TRBV19, the J call TRBJ1-5; TRBD1 is a possible D gene (6 bases). Looked up from germline, CDR1 is LNHDA and CDR2 is SQIVND (reference sequence). The CDR3 length is 17 residues. Trimming removed 5 bases at V and 1 base at J, with 18 bases between. CDR3 protein: CASSPPRGGGSNQPQHF. CDR3 coding DNA: TGTGCCAGTAGTCCACCCCGAGGAGGGGGAAGCAATCAGCCCCAGCATTTT. Together with reference TRBV19 and TRBJ1-5, the CDR3 gives the full variable domain: DGGITQSPKYLFRKEGQNVTLSCEQNLNHDAMYWYRQDPGQGLRLIYYSQIVNDFQKGDIAEGYSVSREKKESFPLTVTSAQKNPTAFYLCASSPPRGGGSNQPQHFGDGTRLSIL.

This rearrangement joins TRBV12-5 to TRBJ1-1, with 7 bases matching TRBD1. This CDR3 is 14 amino acids long. With 6 bases clipped from V and 1 base from J, the junction kept 5 bases outside the gene matches. CDR1 and CDR2 from the germline V gene are LGHNT and FRNRAP. The CDR3 DNA reads as TGTGCTAGTGGGATGGGACAGCCGAACACTGAAGCTTTCTTT. Protein product: CASGMGQPNTEAFF.

The gene calls are TRBV6-1 and TRBJ1-2; 8 bases match TRBD1. This CDR3 region has 13 residues. Germline V gene data show CDR1 as MNHNS and CDR2 as SASEGT. V dropped 4 bases and J dropped 10; count of bases not matched to a gene: 8. CDR3 protein: CASSVGTGGIYTF. CDR3 bases: TGTGCCAGCAGTGTCGGGACAGGAGGAATCTACACCTTC.

J is TRBJ1-3 and V is TRBV27, with D unclear. This CDR3 spans 16 amino acids. The germline V gene encodes CDR1 MNHEY and CDR2 SMNVEV (reference sequence). V lost 5 bases, J lost 2 bases, and 16 bases lay in between. The CDR3 DNA reads as TGTGCCAGCAGTGCCACCCCGCTGCACCCTGGAAACACCATATATTTT. It is translated as CASSATPLHPGNTIYF.

In this sample, this clone turned up once. The chain is built from TRBV28 and TRBJ2-3; 13 bases map to TRBD2. The V and J ends lost 3 bases and 0 bases, in that order; junction bases with no gene match: 6. The length of the CDR3 is 18 residues. Germline assignment: CDR1 MDHEN and CDR2 SYDVKM. CDR3 sequence: CASSLGLAGSSSTDTQYF. The CDR3, as DNA: TGTGCCAGCAGTTTGGGACTAGCGGGGAGCTCTAGCACAGATACGCAGTATTTT.

The chain links TRBV7-2 to TRBJ2-1, with 7 bases fitting TRBD1. With 6 bases clipped from V and 9 bases from J, the junction kept 11 bases outside the gene matches. The CDR3 extends over 14 amino acids. Germline loops: CDR1 SGHTA, CDR2 FQGNSA. The CDR3 reads CASSTGTEVGEQFF. CDR3 DNA: TGTGCCAGCAGTACCGGGACAGAGGTGGGTGAGCAGTTCTTC.

The chain links TRBV7-9 to TRBJ2-7; tentatively, D is TRBD2 (7 bases). The CDR3 spans 15 residues. Per germline, CDR1 SEHNR and CDR2 FQNEAQ (reference sequence). V was trimmed by 2 bases and J by 9 bases, leaving 20 bases between them. In nucleotides, the CDR3 is TGTGCCAGCAGCTTAACGGGGGGCCCGGTAGATGGGCAGTACTTC. Translated, it gives CASSLTGGPVDGQYF.

V gene TRBV13 combines with J gene TRBJ2-7, with TRBD1 matching 10 bases. Germline trimming cut 4 bases from V and 5 bases from J; bases unmatched to any gene: 11. Germline CDR1 is PRHDT and CDR2 is FYEKMQ (reference sequence). The CDR3 is 16 residues long. The CDR3 here is CASSSNTGQGFNEQYF. The DNA for the CDR3 is TGTGCCAGCAGCTCAAACACGGGACAGGGGTTTAACGAGCAGTACTTC. The full variable domain, its missing parts supplied by reference TRBV13 and TRBJ2-7, is AAGVIQSPRHLIKEKRETATLKCYPIPRHDTVYWYQQGPGQDPQFLISFYEKMQSDKGSIPDRFSAQQFSDYHSELNMSSLELGDSALYFCASSSNTGQGFNEQYFGPGTRLTVT.

This clone was detected a few times. The chain carries TRBV4-3 and TRBJ2-2, with a possible D match to TRBD2 (7 bases). The CDR3 sequence is 15 residues long. V was shortened by 4 bases and J by 3 bases, with 12 bases between the two germline ends. The germline V gene encodes CDR1 LGHNA and CDR2 YSLEER. DNA of the CDR3: TGCGCCAGCAGCCGCGGGGGCGCGGACACCGGGGAGCTGTTTTTT. Protein: CASSRGGADTGELFF.

The chain couples TRBV19 to TRBJ1-1; D uncertain. V was pared by 5 bases and J by 1 base, with 5 bases between. Per the germline V gene, CDR1 is LNHDA and CDR2 is SQIVND (reference sequence). The CDR3 consists of 12 residues. In nucleotides, the CDR3 is TGTGCCAGTAGTTTGAGGAACACTGAAGCTTTCTTT. Protein sequence: CASSLRNTEAFF.

The rearrangement joins TRBV28 to TRBJ1-5, with a tentative D call TRBD1 (6 bases). Trimming removed 6 bases at V and 2 bases at J, with 14 bases between. Germline V gene lookup returns CDR1 MDHEN and CDR2 SYDVKM. CDR3 length: 15 amino acids. CDR3 coding DNA: TGTGCCAGCAGAGGCGGGGGGCCTCGCAATCAGCCCCAGCATTTT. Protein product: CASRGGGPRNQPQHF.

This clone has just a few counts. The rearrangement uses TRBV28 and TRBJ2-2; 9 bases match TRBD2. CDR3 length: 16 amino acids. Losses at the gene ends were 6 bases for V and 4 bases for J; bases not matched to a gene: 9. Germline lookup yields CDR1 MDHEN and CDR2 SYDVKM. As DNA, the CDR3 is TGTGCCAGCAGCCAGGGGCGGGAGGGCCCCACCGGGGAGCTGTTTTTT. Residues: CASSQGREGPTGELFF.

J is TRBJ1-1 and V is TRBV19; D is undetermined. V gave up 5 bases and J gave up 4 bases, with 8 bases separating them. CDR3 length: 12 amino acids. The germline gives CDR1 LNHDA, CDR2 SQIVND (reference sequence). In DNA form, the CDR3 reads TGTGCCAGTAGTCCCGGGAGCACTGAAGCTTTCTTT. As protein: CASSPGSTEAFF.

The genes are TRBV4-2 and TRBJ1-2; D gene ambiguous. Between the trimmed V and J ends, which lost 4 bases and 6 bases, there was a span of 18 bases. The V gene's germline CDR1 is LGHNA and CDR2 YNFKEQ. This CDR3 spans 15 amino acids. The CDR3 reads CASSPLQIQVHGYTF. CDR3 nucleotide sequence: TGTGCCAGCAGCCCACTCCAGATCCAGGTCCATGGCTACACCTTC.

The chain links TRBV9 to TRBJ1-1, with D uncertain. The CDR3 spans 12 residues. Between the trimmed V and J ends, which lost 0 bases and 6 bases, there was a span of 6 bases. Germline assignment: CDR1 SGDLS and CDR2 YYNGEE. CDR3 region: CASSVEIPEAFF. The CDR3 DNA sequence: TGTGCCAGCAGCGTAGAGATCCCTGAAGCTTTCTTT. Complete variable domain (other parts from reference TRBV9 and TRBJ1-1): DSGVTQTPKHLITATGQRVTLRCSPRSGDLSVYWYQQSLDQGLQFLIQYYNGEERAKGNILERFSAQQFPDLHSELNLSSLELGDSALYFCASSVEIPEAFFGQGTRLTVV.

This clone was detected only a few times. V and J are TRBV19 and TRBJ1-1; TRBD1 matches at 7 bases. The V and J ends lost 7 bases and 0 bases, in that order; junction bases with no gene match: 5. This CDR3 comprises 14 residues. Looked up from germline, CDR1 is LNHDA and CDR2 is SQIVND (reference sequence). The CDR3 spells CASTQGQMNTEAFF. DNA for the CDR3: TGTGCCAGTACCCAGGGACAGATGAACACTGAAGCTTTCTTT.